Below are 16 T cell receptor beta chains sequenced from a single sample in a study of blood T cell repertoires in COVID-19. Here immunoSEQ multiplex PCR was the method, and the copy in TCRdb shows in-frame clones only, minus some. The sample yields about 300,000 clones, around nine tenths seen once. Sample: peripheral blood. The receptor source for this set is a man between 35 and 55 years old with acute or convalescent COVID-19.

V gene TRBV2 combines with J gene TRBJ1-1; TRBD1 aligns across 11 bases. The CDR3 contains 14 residues. With V trimmed by 10 bases and J by 7 bases, 11 bases remained unmatched. Germline values: CDR1 SNHLY, CDR2 FYNNEI. The CDR3 region has the DNA TGTGCCACCAGGGACAGGGGGATTCGGAGTGAAGCTTTCTTT. Its protein product is CATRDRGIRSEAFF.

V and J are TRBV7-9 and TRBJ1-4; D ambiguous. V dropped 3 bases and J dropped 11 bases, with 13 bases sitting between them. This CDR3 has 13 residues. Germline lookup yields CDR1 SEHNR and CDR2 FQNEAQ (reference sequence). The CDR3 bases are TGTGCCAGCAGCTTTTCTACGGGATGGAAACTGTTTTTT. Its translation: CASSFSTGWKLFF.

The chain links TRBV5-6 to TRBJ2-2; 11 nucleotides line up with TRBD1. This CDR3 comprises 15 residues. Germline assignment: CDR1 SGHDT and CDR2 YYEEEE. J lost 9 bases, V lost 2 bases, and 6 bases had no gene match. The CDR3 reads CASSLRDRGTRELFF. The CDR3 DNA sequence: TGTGCCAGCAGCTTACGGGACAGGGGGACCCGGGAGCTGTTTTTT.

The gene calls are TRBV3-1 (or the pseudogene TRBV3-2) and TRBJ1-6, with no clear D. Germline CDR1 reads LGHDT; CDR2 reads YNNKEL (reference sequence). V dropped 1 base and J dropped 8 bases, with 6 bases sitting between them. The CDR3 length is 13 residues. In DNA form, the CDR3 reads TGTGCCAGCAGCCAAGGCGGCGATTCACCCCTCCACTTT. Translation: CASSQGGDSPLHF.

V and J are TRBV4-1 and TRBJ1-3, with D uncertain. The germline V and J ends were trimmed by 0 bases and 3 bases, with 9 bases remaining between them. CDR3 length equals 15 residues. Germline CDR1 MGHRA, CDR2 YSYEKL. CDR3 DNA: TGCGCCAGCAGCCAAGATGCCCAGCGTGGAAACACCATATATTTT. Encoded protein: CASSQDAQRGNTIYF.

This clone appeared once. The chain combines TRBV28 with TRBJ1-6; D perhaps matches TRBD1 (5 bases). Trimming removed 10 bases at V and 5 bases at J, with 15 bases between. The germline V gene encodes CDR1 MDHEN and CDR2 SYDVKM. The CDR3 is 14 residues long. The CDR3 loop reads CATEAGQNNSPLHF. The CDR3 bases are TGTGCCACCGAGGCAGGGCAAAATAATTCACCCCTCCACTTT. Complete variable domain (other parts from reference TRBV28 and TRBJ1-6): DVKVTQSSRYLVKRTGEKVFLECVQDMDHENMFWYRQDPGLGLRLIYFSYDVKMKEKGDIPEGYSVSREKKERFSLILESASTNQTSMYLCATEAGQNNSPLHFGNGTRLTVT.

The chain combines TRBV14 with TRBJ2-1; 9 bases agree with TRBD1. The CDR3 has 17 amino acids. J was trimmed by 0 bases and V by 1 base; bases with no gene match: 4. Germline CDR1 SGHDN, CDR2 FVKESK. The CDR3 nucleotides read TGTGCCAGCAGCCAAGCTTGGACAGGGGCCTCCTACAATGAGCAGTTCTTC. Protein product: CASSQAWTGASYNEQFF. Filled out from reference TRBV14 and TRBJ2-1, the complete variable domain reads EAGVTQFPSHSVIEKGQTVTLRCDPISGHDNLYWYRRVMGKEIKFLLHFVKESKQDESGMPNNRFLAERTGGTYSTLKVQPAELEDSGVYFCASSQAWTGASYNEQFFGPGTRLTVL.

This chain uses TRBV4-2 with TRBJ2-1, with 12 positions matching TRBD2. Trimming removed 4 bases from V and 7 bases from J; junction bases left unmatched: 8. Germline lookup yields CDR1 LGHNA and CDR2 YNFKEQ. The length of the CDR3 is 16 residues. This chain's CDR3 is CASSRVLAGGPNEQFF. In nucleotides, the CDR3 is TGTGCCAGCAGCCGCGTCCTAGCGGGGGGGCCGAATGAGCAGTTCTTC.

The rearrangement links TRBV29-1 to TRBJ1-2, with TRBD1 as a possible D gene (5 bases). V lost 6 bases and J 7 bases, leaving 12 bases between the germline ends. Germline assignment: CDR1 SQVTM and CDR2 ANQGSEA. The CDR3 has 11 amino acids. This chain's CDR3 is CSVLAGLGYTF. CDR3 bases: TGCAGCGTCCTAGCGGGGCTTGGCTACACCTTC.

The chain employs TRBV27 and TRBJ1-6; the match to TRBD1 covers 8 bases. Trimming cost V 8 bases and J 9 bases; bases outside gene matches: 9. CDR3 length: 14 residues. In germline, CDR1 is MNHEY, CDR2 SMNVEV (reference sequence). CDR3 sequence reads: CASGGQGAISPLHF. In DNA, the CDR3 is TGTGCCAGCGGAGGACAGGGCGCAATTTCACCCCTCCACTTT.

The rearrangement links TRBV24-1 to TRBJ2-3, with 11 positions matching TRBD2. Trimming removed 3 bases from V and 0 bases from J; junction bases left unmatched: 7. The CDR3 loop spans 18 amino acids. The V gene's germline CDR1 is KGHDR and CDR2 SFDVKD. As DNA, the CDR3 is TGTGCCACCAGTGATCTGGGGACTAGCGGCCGGAGCACAGATACGCAGTATTTT. This translates into CATSDLGTSGRSTDTQYF.

This clone was counted once. This chain connects TRBV11-2 to TRBJ2-7, with 8 nucleotides matching TRBD1. This CDR3 comprises 15 residues. Germline V gene sequence: CDR1 SGHAT, CDR2 FQNNGV. Trimming removed 5 bases from V and 3 bases from J; junction bases left unmatched: 9. The CDR3 region is CASSPRDRGLYEQYF. The CDR3 nucleotides read TGTGCCAGCAGCCCAAGAGACAGGGGCCTCTACGAGCAGTACTTC.

The chain combines TRBV5-1 with TRBJ2-7; 7 bases line up with TRBD2. Germline V CDR1 and CDR2: SGHRS, YFSETQ. With V trimmed by 4 bases and J by 0 bases, 7 bases remained unmatched. The CDR3 has 15 residues. The CDR3 DNA sequence: TGCGCCAGCAGCCTCGGGACTACCGACTCCTACGAGCAGTACTTC. This sequence encodes CASSLGTTDSYEQYF.

V and J are TRBV6-1 and TRBJ2-7; D unclear. Germline V gene data show CDR1 as MNHNS and CDR2 as SASEGT. V shed 3 bases and J shed 3 bases, with 12 bases lying between them. The CDR3 runs 14 residues. CDR3 nucleotides: TGTGCCAGCAGTGACAACCTTGGGCTCTACGAGCAGTACTTC. It encodes CASSDNLGLYEQYF.

The chain links TRBV4-2 to TRBJ1-2; D is uncertain. V shed 0 bases and J shed 3 bases, with 5 bases lying between them. This CDR3 contains 13 residues. Looked up from germline, CDR1 is LGHNA and CDR2 is YNFKEQ. For the CDR3, the DNA is TGTGCCAGCAGCCAAGATATGTACTATGGCTACACCTTC. As protein: CASSQDMYYGYTF.

V gene TRBV3-1 (or the pseudogene TRBV3-2) combines with J gene TRBJ2-1; 8 nucleotides align to TRBD1. CDR1 and CDR2 from the germline V gene are LGHDT and YNNKEL (reference sequence). Losses at the gene ends were 4 bases for V and 9 bases for J; bases not matched to a gene: 5. This CDR3 has 13 amino acids. This chain's CDR3 is CASSPTGAGEQFF. As DNA, the CDR3 is TGTGCCAGCAGCCCGACAGGGGCCGGTGAGCAGTTCTTC.